The subject of this entry is one TCR beta chain. This sample was included in a study of brain T cells in children with intractable seizures. Assay used: immunoSEQ multiplex PCR; TCRdb lists only in-frame clones, some missing. This table has around 340,000 clones, over 90% appearing once. This CDR3 has 16 amino acids. V shed 0 bases, J shed 3 bases, and the junction held 4 bases outside the gene matches. Germline values: CDR1 SGHRS, CDR2 YFSETQ. As to time point: blood from clinic visit 5 months post-surgery; TSC patient then seizure free. The chain links TRBV5-1 to TRBJ2-1; 9 bases align to TRBD2. The source of this sequence is a boy younger than two with tuberous sclerosis and intractable seizures. The material sequenced was peripheral blood, taken 4 to 6 months after surgery. DNA of the CDR3: TGCGCCAGCAGCTTGGCCGCTAGCGGGAACTACAATGAGCAGTTCTTC. This gives the protein CASSLAASGNYNEQFF.